A single sample is the source of the 4 T cell receptor beta chains below, sequenced in a study of blood T cell repertoires in COVID-19. Sequencing used immunoSEQ multiplex PCR; TCRdb keeps in-frame clones, though not all of them. Of more than 150,000 clones listed, roughly four fifths were seen once; the top ten hold roughly 10%. The sequencing sample was made of PBMCs or T cells enriched from blood (not recorded which). These TCRs come from a man in his forties who had recovered from COVID-19.

Regarding this clone: The junction shows a germline mismatch at one end, possibly a read error. V usage is TRBV6-2 or TRBV6-3 and J usage is TRBJ1-1; possibly TRBD1 for D (6 bases). Per the germline V gene, CDR1 is MNHEY and CDR2 is SVGEGT. The CDR3 totals 12 residues. The CDR3 sequence is CASSSWDTEAFF. The CDR3 coding sequence is TGTGCCAGCAGTTCTTGGGACACCGAAGCTTTCTTT.

V gene TRBV5-6 combines with J gene TRBJ1-2; D call uncertain. Germline values: CDR1 SGHDT, CDR2 YYEEEE. V was pared by 4 bases and J by 7 bases, with 20 bases between. The CDR3 runs 15 residues. DNA for the CDR3: TGTGCCAGCAGCCTACGGTCCCACCTCATCTCTGGCTACACCTTC. It yields the protein CASSLRSHLISGYTF.

The chain is built from TRBV5-8 and TRBJ2-7, with 7 bases lining up with TRBD1. Germline V lookup: CDR1 SGHTS, CDR2 YDEGEE. There are 16 residues in the CDR3. Germline trimming cut 0 bases from V and 0 bases from J; bases unmatched to any gene: 6. The CDR3 sequence is CASSLGVWDSSYEQYF. For the CDR3, the DNA is TGTGCCAGCAGCTTGGGGGTTTGGGACAGCTCCTACGAGCAGTACTTC.

This sequence joins TRBV7-9 and TRBJ1-2; TRBD1 is a possible D gene (5 bases). The ends were cut back, 3 bases at V and 5 bases at J, with 13 bases in the middle. The CDR3 has 14 residues. Germline CDR1 is SEHNR and CDR2 is FQNEAQ (reference sequence). CDR3 sequence reads: CASSLDTEIYGYTF. CDR3 DNA sequence: TGTGCCAGCAGCTTGGACACGGAAATTTATGGCTACACCTTC. Full variable domain (outside the CDR3, taken from reference TRBV7-9 and TRBJ1-2): DTGVSQNPRHKITKRGQNVTFRCDPISEHNRLYWYRQTLGQGPEFLTYFQNEAQLEKSRLLSDRFSAERPKGSFSTLEIQRTEQGDSAMYLCASSLDTEIYGYTFGSGTRLTVV.